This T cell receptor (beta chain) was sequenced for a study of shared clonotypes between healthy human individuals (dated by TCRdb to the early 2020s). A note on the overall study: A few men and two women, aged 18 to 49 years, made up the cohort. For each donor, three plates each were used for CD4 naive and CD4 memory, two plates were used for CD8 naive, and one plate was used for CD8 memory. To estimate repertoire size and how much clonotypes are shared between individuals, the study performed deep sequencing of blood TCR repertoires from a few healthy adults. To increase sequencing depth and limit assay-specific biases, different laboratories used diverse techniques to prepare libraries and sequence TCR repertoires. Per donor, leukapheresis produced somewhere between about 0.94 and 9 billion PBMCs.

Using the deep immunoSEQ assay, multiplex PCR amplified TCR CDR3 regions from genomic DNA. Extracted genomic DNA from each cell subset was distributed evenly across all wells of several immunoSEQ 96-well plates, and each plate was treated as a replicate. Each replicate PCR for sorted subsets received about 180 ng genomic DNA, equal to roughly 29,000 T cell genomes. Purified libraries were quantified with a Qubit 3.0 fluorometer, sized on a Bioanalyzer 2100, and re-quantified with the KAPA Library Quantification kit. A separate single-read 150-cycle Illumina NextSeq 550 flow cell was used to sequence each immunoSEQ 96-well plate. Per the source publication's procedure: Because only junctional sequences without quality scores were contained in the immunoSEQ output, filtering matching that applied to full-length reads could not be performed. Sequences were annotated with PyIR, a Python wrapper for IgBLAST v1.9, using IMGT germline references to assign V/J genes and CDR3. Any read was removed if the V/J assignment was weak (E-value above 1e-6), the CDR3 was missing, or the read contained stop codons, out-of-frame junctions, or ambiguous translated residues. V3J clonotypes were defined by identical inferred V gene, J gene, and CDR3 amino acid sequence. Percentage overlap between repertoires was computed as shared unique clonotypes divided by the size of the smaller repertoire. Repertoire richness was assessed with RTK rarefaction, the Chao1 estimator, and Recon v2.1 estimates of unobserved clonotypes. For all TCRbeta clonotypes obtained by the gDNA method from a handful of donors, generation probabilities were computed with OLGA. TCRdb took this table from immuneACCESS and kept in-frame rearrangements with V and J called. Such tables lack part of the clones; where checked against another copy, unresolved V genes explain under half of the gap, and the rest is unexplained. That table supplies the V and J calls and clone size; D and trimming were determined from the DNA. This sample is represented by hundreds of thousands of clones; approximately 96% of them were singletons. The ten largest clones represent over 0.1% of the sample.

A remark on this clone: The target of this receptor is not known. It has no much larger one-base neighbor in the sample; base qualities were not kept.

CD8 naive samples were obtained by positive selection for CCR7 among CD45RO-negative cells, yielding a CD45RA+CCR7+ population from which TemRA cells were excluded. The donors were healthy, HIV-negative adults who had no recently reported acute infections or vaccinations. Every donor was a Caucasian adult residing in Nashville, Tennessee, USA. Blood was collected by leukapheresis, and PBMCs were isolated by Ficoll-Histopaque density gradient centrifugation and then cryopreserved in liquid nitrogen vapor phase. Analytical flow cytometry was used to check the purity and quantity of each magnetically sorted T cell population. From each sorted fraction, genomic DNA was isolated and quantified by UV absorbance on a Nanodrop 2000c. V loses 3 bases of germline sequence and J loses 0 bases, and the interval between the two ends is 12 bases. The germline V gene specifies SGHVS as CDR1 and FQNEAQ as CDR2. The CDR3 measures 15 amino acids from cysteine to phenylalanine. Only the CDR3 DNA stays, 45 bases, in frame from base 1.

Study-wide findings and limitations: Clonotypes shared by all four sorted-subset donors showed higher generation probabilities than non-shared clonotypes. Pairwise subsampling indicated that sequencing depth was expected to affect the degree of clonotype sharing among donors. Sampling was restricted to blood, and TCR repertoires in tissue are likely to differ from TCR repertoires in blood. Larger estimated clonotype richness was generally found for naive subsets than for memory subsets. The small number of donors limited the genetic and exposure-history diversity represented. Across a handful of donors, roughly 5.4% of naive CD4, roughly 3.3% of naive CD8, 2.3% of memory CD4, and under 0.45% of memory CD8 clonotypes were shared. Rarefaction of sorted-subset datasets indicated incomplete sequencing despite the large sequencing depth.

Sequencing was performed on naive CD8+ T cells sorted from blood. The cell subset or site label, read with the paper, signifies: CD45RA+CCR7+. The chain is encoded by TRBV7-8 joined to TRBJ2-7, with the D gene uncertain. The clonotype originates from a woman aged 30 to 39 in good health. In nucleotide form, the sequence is TGTGCCAGCAGCTTTTTAGACGGAAGCTCCTACGAGCAGTACTTC. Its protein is CASSFLDGSSYEQYF.